These 2 T cell receptor beta chains originate from one sample sequenced in a study of Graves' ophthalmopathy and Graves' hyperthyroidism. The sequenced template was RNA, covering the TCR beta CDR3 region. In the first round, RT-PCR was carried out with HTBI primers, and a multiplex PCR formed the second round. TCRdb passed the multiplex PCR reads through MiXCR, listing each CDR3 protein once. This table holds some 390,000 distinct CDR3 sequences, approximately 16% found once. Sample: peripheral blood. The origin of the receptors is a woman between 18 and 30 years old with Graves' ophthalmopathy.

This clonotype was detected ten times or more. The chain is built from TRBV20-1 and TRBJ1-1; D remains unclear. The CDR3 loop spans 13 amino acids. Germline CDR1 DFQATT, CDR2 SNEGSKA (reference sequence). V lost 5 bases and J 1 base, leaving 11 bases between the germline ends. CDR3 protein: CSAAHMRNTEAFF. Written as DNA, the CDR3 is TGCAGTGCTGCCCACATGCGGAACACTGAAGCTTTCTTT.

This clonotype was seen many times. The rearrangement joins TRBV7-2 to TRBJ2-7; 7 bases align to TRBD1. The junction had 3 bases not matched to a gene; V was cut back by 1 base and J by 0 bases. Germline V gives CDR1 SGHTA, CDR2 FQGNSA. The CDR3 extends over 15 amino acids. CDR3 residues: CASSLGDSRSYEQYF. DNA for the CDR3: TGTGCCAGCAGCTTAGGGGACAGCCGCTCCTACGAGCAGTACTTC.